Below are 6 T cell receptor beta chains sequenced from a single sample in a study of cytomegalovirus exposure and HLA in healthy donors. Use of 60 Vbeta and 13 Jbeta primers characterized the PCR. The protocol was immunoSEQ multiplex PCR, while the TCRdb copy is restricted to in-frame clones and leaves out a portion. The sample lists roughly 130,000 clones; more than 60% were seen once. The specimen was PBMCs. Receptors originate from a woman between 35 and 50 years old in good health and CMV-seropositive.

The CDR3 protein is CASRFGQPMSEQYF. CDR3 DNA: TGTGCCAGCAGATTCGGACAGCCCATGAGCGAGCAGTACTTC. The chain recombines TRBV5-8 with TRBJ2-5; D might be TRBD1 (6 bases). The end of the DNA fits TRBJ2-7 better, so the J call may be wrong. The CDR3 is made up of 14 amino acids. From germline, CDR1 is SGHTS and CDR2 YDEGEE.

V gene TRBV9 combines with J gene TRBJ1-1; D is perhaps TRBD1 (6 bases). The germline gives CDR1 SGDLS, CDR2 YYNGEE. The CDR3 extends over 13 amino acids. Trimming stripped 3 bases from V and 5 bases from J, with 11 bases between. CDR3 region: CASSGGGRTEAFF. For the CDR3, the DNA is TGTGCCAGCAGCGGCGGGGGGCGGACTGAAGCTTTCTTT.

There are a few counts of this clone. The chain carries TRBV6-1 and TRBJ2-1, with 14 positions matching TRBD2. Germline CDR1 and CDR2: MNHNS and SASEGT. CDR3 length: 15 amino acids. V dropped 6 bases and J dropped 5; count of bases not matched to a gene: 3. CDR3: CASSRLAGGNNEQFF. CDR3 nucleotides: TGTGCCAGCAGCAGACTAGCGGGAGGGAACAATGAGCAGTTCTTC.

V gene TRBV6-1 combines with J gene TRBJ2-2; D unclear. The germline V and J ends were trimmed by 4 bases and 5 bases, with 14 bases remaining between them. This CDR3 contains 15 residues. Germline V gives CDR1 MNHNS, CDR2 SASEGT. The CDR3 DNA sequence: TGTGCCAGCAGTGTTAGCAGCGCCCTGACCGGGGAGCTGTTTTTT. It specifies CASSVSSALTGELFF.

The rearrangement joins TRBV28 to TRBJ2-5; 9 positions agree with TRBD2. Germline CDR1 and CDR2: MDHEN and SYDVKM. V lost 6 bases, J lost 5 bases, and 13 bases stayed unmatched. This CDR3 has 16 amino acids. The CDR3 loop is CASRPPGLATSETQYF. The CDR3 bases are TGTGCCAGCAGGCCCCCGGGACTAGCCACCTCGGAGACCCAGTACTTC. The full variable domain, with the rest looked up from reference TRBV28 and TRBJ2-5, is DVKVTQSSRYLVKRTGEKVFLECVQDMDHENMFWYRQDPGLGLRLIYFSYDVKMKEKGDIPEGYSVSREKKERFSLILESASTNQTSMYLCASRPPGLATSETQYFGPGTRLLVL.

In this sample, this clone turned up a few times. V and J are TRBV5-4 and TRBJ2-5; 9 nucleotides match TRBD2. The V and J ends lost 2 bases and 5 bases, in that order; junction bases with no gene match: 4. This CDR3 comprises 14 residues. CDR1 and CDR2 from the germline V gene are SGHNT and YYREEE (reference sequence). The CDR3, as DNA: TGTGCCAGCAGCTTCAGCGGGAGGCCGGAGACCCAGTACTTC. Residues: CASSFSGRPETQYF. Full variable domain (rest looked up from reference TRBV5-4 and TRBJ2-5): ETGVTQSPTHLIKTRGQQVTLRCSSQSGHNTVSWYQQALGQGPQFIFQYYREEENGRGNFPPRFSGLQFPNYSSELNVNALELDDSALYLCASSFSGRPETQYFGPGTRLLVL.